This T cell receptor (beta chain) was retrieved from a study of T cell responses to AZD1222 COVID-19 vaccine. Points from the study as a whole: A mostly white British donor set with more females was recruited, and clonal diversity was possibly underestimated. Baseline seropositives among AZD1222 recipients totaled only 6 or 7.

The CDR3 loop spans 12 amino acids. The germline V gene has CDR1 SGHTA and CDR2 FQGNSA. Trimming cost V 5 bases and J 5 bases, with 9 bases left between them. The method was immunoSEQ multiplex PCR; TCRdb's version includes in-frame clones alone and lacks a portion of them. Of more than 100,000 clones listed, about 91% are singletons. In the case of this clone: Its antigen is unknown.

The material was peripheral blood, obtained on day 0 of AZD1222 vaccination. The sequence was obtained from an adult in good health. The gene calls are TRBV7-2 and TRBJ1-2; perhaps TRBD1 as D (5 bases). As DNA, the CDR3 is TGTGCCAGCAGCCGGGAGGGGTATGGCTACACCTTC. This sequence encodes CASSREGYGYTF.